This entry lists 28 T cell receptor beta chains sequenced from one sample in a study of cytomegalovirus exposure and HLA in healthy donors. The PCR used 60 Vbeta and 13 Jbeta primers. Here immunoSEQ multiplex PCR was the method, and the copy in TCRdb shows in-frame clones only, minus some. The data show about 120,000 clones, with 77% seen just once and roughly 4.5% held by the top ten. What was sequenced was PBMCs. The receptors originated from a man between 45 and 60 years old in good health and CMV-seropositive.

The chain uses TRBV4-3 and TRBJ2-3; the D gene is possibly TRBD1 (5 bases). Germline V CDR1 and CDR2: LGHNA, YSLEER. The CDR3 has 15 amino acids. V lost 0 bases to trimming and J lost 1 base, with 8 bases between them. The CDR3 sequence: CASSQEGRGTDTQYF. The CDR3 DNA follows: TGCGCCAGCAGCCAAGAGGGCAGGGGCACAGATACGCAGTATTTT.

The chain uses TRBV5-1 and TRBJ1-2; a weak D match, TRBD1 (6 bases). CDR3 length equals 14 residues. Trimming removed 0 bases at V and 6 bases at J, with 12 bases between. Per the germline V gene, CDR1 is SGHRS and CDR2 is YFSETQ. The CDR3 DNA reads TGCGCCAGCAGCTTGGTAGGACAGCCCGATGGCTACACCTTC. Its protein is CASSLVGQPDGYTF.

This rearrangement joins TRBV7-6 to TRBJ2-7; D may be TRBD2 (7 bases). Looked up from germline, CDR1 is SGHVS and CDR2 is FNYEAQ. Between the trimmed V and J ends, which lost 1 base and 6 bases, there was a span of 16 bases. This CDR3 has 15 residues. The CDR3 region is CASSLEAAGEGEQYF. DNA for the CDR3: TGTGCCAGCAGCTTAGAGGCGGCAGGGGAGGGCGAGCAGTACTTC.

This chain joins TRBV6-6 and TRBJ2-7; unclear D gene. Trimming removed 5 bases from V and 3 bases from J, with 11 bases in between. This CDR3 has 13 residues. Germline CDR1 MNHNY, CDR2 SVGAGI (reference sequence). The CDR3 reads CASSPDTNYEQYF. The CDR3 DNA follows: TGTGCCAGCAGTCCAGACACCAACTACGAGCAGTACTTC.

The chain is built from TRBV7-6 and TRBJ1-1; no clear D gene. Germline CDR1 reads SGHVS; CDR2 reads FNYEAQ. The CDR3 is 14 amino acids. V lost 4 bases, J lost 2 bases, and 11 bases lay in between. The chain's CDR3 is CASSSYEANTEAFF. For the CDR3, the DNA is TGTGCCAGCAGCTCGTACGAGGCAAACACTGAAGCTTTCTTT. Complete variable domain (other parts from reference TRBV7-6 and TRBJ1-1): GAGVSQSPRYKVTKRGQDVALRCDPISGHVSLYWYRQALGQGPEFLTYFNYEAQQDKSGLPNDRFSAERPEGSISTLTIQRTEQRDSAMYRCASSSYEANTEAFFGQGTRLTVV.

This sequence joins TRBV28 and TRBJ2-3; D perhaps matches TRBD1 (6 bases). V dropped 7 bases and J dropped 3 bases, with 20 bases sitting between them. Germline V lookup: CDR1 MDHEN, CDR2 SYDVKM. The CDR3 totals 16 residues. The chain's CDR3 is CASNRIKGDGTDTQYF. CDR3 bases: TGTGCCAGCAATCGGATTAAGGGGGATGGTACAGATACGCAGTATTTT. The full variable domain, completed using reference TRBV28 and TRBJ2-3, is DVKVTQSSRYLVKRTGEKVFLECVQDMDHENMFWYRQDPGLGLRLIYFSYDVKMKEKGDIPEGYSVSREKKERFSLILESASTNQTSMYLCASNRIKGDGTDTQYFGPGTRLTVL.

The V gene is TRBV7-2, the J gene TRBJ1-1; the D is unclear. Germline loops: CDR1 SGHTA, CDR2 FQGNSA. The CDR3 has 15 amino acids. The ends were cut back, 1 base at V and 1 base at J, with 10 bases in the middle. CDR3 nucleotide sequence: TGTGCCAGCAGCTTAGGGCCAGGAGGGAACACTGAAGCTTTCTTT. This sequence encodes CASSLGPGGNTEAFF.

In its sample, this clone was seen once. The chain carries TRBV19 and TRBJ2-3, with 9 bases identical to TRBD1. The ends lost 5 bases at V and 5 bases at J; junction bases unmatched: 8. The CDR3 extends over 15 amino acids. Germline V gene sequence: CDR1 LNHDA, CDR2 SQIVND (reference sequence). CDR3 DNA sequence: TGTGCCAGTAGTCGGACAGGGGCTCGGGGAGATACGCAGTATTTT. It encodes CASSRTGARGDTQYF.

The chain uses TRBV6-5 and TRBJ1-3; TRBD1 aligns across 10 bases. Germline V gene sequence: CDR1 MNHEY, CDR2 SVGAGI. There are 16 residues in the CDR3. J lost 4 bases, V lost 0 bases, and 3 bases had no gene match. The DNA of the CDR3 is TGTGCCAGCAGTTACTCCGGGACAGGGGTCGGAAACACCATATATTTT. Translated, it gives CASSYSGTGVGNTIYF.

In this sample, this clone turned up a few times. CDR3 region: CASSQSAGGDEQYF. DNA of the CDR3: TGTGCCAGCAGCCAATCGGCGGGAGGGGACGAGCAGTACTTC. The chain carries TRBV14 and TRBJ2-5, with TRBD2 matching over 9 bases. The closer fit of TRBJ2-7 to the DNA end suggests the J call may be wrong. The CDR3 is 14 amino acids. The germline gives CDR1 SGHDN, CDR2 FVKESK.

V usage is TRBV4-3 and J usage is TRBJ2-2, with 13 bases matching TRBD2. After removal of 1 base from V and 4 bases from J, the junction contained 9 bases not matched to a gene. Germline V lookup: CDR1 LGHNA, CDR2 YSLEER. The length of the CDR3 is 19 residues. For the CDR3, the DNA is TGCGCCAGCAGCCAAGGGACTAGCGGGAGATCGGGAAGCACCGGGGAGCTGTTTTTT. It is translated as CASSQGTSGRSGSTGELFF.

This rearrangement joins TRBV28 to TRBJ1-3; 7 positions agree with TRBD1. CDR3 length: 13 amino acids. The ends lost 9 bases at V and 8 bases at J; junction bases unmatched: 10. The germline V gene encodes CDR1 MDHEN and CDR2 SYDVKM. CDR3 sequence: CASLGGGLYTIYF. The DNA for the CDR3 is TGTGCCAGTTTAGGGGGCGGGTTATACACCATATATTTT.

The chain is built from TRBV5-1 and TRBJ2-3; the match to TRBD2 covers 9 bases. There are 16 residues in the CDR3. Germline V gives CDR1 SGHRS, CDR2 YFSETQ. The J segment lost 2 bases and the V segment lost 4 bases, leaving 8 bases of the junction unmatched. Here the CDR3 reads CASSPYSGRPTDTQYF. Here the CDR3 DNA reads TGCGCCAGCAGCCCCTATAGCGGGAGACCCACAGATACGCAGTATTTT.

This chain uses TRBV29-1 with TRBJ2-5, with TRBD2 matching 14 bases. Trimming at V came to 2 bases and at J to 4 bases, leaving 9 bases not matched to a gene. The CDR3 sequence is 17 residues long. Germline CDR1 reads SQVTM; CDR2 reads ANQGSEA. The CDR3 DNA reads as TGCAGCGTTGAACCCGGGACTAGCGGGGGCTCCGGAGAGACCCAGTACTTC. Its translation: CSVEPGTSGGSGETQYF.

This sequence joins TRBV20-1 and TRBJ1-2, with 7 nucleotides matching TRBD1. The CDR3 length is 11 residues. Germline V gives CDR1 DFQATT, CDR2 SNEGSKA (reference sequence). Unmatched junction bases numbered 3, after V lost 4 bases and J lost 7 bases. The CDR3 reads CSATGGSGYTF. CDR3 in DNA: TGCAGTGCTACAGGGGGGTCTGGCTACACCTTC.

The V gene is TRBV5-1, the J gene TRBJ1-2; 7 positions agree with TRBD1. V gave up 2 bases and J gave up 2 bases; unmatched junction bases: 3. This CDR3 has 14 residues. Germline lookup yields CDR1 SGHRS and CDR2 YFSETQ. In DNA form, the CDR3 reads TGCGCCAGCAGCTTCCAGGACAGGAACTATGGCTACACCTTC. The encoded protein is CASSFQDRNYGYTF.

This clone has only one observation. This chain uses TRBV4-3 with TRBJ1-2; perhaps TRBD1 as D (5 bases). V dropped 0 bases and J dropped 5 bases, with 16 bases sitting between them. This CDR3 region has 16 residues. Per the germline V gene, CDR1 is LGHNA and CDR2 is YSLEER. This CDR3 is CASSQDVAGRVYGYTF. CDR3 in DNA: TGCGCCAGCAGCCAAGATGTAGCGGGACGGGTTTATGGCTACACCTTC.

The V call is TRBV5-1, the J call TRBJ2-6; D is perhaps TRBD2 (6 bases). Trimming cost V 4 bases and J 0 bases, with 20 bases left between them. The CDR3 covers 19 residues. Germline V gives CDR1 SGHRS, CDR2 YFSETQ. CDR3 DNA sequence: TGCGCCAGCAGCCCGGGTGCGGGACGTACGTTCTCTGGGGCCAACGTCCTGACTTTC. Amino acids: CASSPGAGRTFSGANVLTF.

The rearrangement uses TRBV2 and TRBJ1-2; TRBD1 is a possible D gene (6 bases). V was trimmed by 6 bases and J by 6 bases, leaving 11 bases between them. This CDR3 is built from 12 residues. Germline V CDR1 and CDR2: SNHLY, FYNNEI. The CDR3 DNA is TGTGCCAGCAGCCAGGGGTTTGATGGCTACACCTTC. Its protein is CASSQGFDGYTF. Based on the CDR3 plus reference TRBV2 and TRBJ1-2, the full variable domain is EPEVTQTPSHQVTQMGQEVILRCVPISNHLYFYWYRQILGQKVEFLVSFYNNEISEKSEIFDDQFSVERPDGSNFTLKIRSTKLEDSAMYFCASSQGFDGYTFGSGTRLTVV.

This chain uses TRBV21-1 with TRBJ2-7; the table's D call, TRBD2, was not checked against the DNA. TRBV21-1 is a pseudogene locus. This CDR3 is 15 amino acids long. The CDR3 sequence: CASSKAKGREDEQYF. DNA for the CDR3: TGTGCCAGCAGCAAAGCGAAAGGGAGGGAGGACGAGCAGTACTTC.

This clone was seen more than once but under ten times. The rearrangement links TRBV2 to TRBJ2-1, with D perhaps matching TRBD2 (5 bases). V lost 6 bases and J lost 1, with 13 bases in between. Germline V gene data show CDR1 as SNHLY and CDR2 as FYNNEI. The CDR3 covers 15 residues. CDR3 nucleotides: TGTGCCAGCAGCCTCGGAAGCGGTTCCTACAATGAGCAGTTCTTC. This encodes CASSLGSGSYNEQFF.

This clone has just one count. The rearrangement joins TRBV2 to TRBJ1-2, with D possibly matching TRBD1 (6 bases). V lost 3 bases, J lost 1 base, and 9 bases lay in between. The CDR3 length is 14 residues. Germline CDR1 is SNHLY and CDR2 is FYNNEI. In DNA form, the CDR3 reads TGTGCCAGCAGTGATCAACAGGGTAACTATGGCTACACCTTC. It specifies CASSDQQGNYGYTF.

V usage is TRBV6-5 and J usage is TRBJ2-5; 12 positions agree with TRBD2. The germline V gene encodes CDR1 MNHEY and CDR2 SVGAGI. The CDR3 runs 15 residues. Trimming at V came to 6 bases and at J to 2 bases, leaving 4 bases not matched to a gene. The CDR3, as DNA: TGTGCCAGCAGCCCCGGACTAGCGGGACAAGAGACCCAGTACTTC. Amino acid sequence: CASSPGLAGQETQYF.

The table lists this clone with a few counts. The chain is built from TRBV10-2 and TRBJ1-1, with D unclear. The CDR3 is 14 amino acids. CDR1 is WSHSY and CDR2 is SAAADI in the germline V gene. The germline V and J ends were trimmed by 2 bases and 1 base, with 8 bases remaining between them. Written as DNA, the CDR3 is TGCGCCAGCAGTGAGGGGCGATCGAACACTGAAGCTTTCTTT. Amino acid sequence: CASSEGRSNTEAFF.

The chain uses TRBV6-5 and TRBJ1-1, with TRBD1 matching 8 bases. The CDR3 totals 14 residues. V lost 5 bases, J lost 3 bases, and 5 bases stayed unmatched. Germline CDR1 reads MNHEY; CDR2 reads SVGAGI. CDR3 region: CASSRPGQDTEAFF. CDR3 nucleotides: TGTGCCAGCAGTAGACCGGGACAGGACACTGAAGCTTTCTTT.

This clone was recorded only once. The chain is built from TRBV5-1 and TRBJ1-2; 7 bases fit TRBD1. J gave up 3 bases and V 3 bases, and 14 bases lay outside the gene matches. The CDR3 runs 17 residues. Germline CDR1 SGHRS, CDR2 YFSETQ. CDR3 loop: CASSSGTAVPYDYGYTF. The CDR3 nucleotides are TGCGCCAGCAGCTCCGGGACAGCCGTGCCCTATGACTATGGCTACACCTTC.

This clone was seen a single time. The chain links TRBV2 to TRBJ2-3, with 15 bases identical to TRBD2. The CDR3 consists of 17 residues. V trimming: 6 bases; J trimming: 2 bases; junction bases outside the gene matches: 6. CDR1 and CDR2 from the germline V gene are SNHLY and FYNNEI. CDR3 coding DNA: TGTGCCAGCAGCCCGGGACTAGCGGGGGGTATCACAGATACGCAGTATTTT. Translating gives CASSPGLAGGITDTQYF.

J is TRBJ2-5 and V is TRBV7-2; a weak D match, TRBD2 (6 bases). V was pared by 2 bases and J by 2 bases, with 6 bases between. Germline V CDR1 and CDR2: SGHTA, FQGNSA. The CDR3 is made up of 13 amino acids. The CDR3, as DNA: TGTGCCAGCAGCTTACTAGCGCAAGAGACCCAGTACTTC. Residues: CASSLLAQETQYF.